The next 9 T cell receptor beta chains were all read from a single sample in a study of spatial heterogeneity in lung cancer. The time point was: blood at routine non-recurrence follow-up after resection. Sequencing of whole RNA from tumor, nontumor lung or frozen PBMC involved no sorting. Each CDR3 protein is one row after TCRdb ran MiXCR on the 5' RACE reads. This table has 95,000 to 130,000 distinct CDR3 sequences, less than 15% appearing once. The sample consisted of PBMCs, taken at follow-up. These receptor sequences come from a male donor with early-stage non-small cell lung cancer.

This clonotype was recorded a few times. V and J are TRBV7-9 and TRBJ2-2; 12 bases line up with TRBD1. The V gene end was trimmed by 4 bases and the J gene end by 5 bases; junction bases not matched to a gene: 14. Germline CDR1 and CDR2: SEHNR and FQNEAQ (reference sequence). This CDR3 comprises 19 residues. The CDR3 sequence: CASSSLPGTGGKITGELFF. The CDR3 DNA reads TGTGCCAGCAGCTCCCTTCCCGGGACAGGGGGCAAAATAACCGGGGAGCTGTTTTTT.

The chain employs TRBV20-1 and TRBJ2-7; TRBD2 is a possible D gene (6 bases). Germline V gene data show CDR1 as DFQATT and CDR2 as SNEGSKA (reference sequence). Deletions cut 0 bases from V and 3 bases from J, with 15 bases between. This CDR3 comprises 15 residues. Written as DNA, the CDR3 is TGCAGTGCTAGAGATCGGAGGGCAGCGCTCTACGAGCAGTACTTC. This codes for CSARDRRAALYEQYF.

The gene calls are TRBV7-3 and TRBJ2-1; D unresolved. Germline V gene data show CDR1 as SGHTA and CDR2 as FQGTGA. The ends were cut back, 1 base at V and 8 bases at J, with 9 bases in the middle. The CDR3 covers 13 residues. CDR3 DNA: TGTGCCAGCAGCTTAAACCCCCGGTATGAGCAGTTCTTC. The encoded protein is CASSLNPRYEQFF.

V and J are TRBV19 and TRBJ2-1, with no clear D. V lost 2 bases to trimming and J lost 4 bases, with 9 bases between them. The V gene's germline CDR1 is LNHDA and CDR2 SQIVND (reference sequence). The CDR3 contains 14 residues. The CDR3 sequence is CASSIPTTYNEQFF. Written as DNA, the CDR3 is TGTGCCAGTAGTATACCTACCACATACAATGAGCAGTTCTTC.

The chain is built from TRBV6-4 and TRBJ2-1; TRBD1 might be the D (5 bases). The V gene's germline CDR1 is MRHNA and CDR2 SNTAGT. Between the trimmed V and J ends, which lost 4 bases and 2 bases, there was a span of 12 bases. This CDR3 has 15 amino acids. The CDR3 loop reads CASSVSAGTYNEQFF. CDR3 coding DNA: TGTGCCAGCAGTGTTTCGGCAGGGACCTACAATGAGCAGTTCTTC.

In this sample, this clonotype turned up a few times. The genes are TRBV27 and TRBJ2-3; no clear D gene. There are 15 residues in the CDR3. CDR1 and CDR2 from the germline V gene are MNHEY and SMNVEV (reference sequence). V lost 5 bases to trimming and J lost 4 bases, with 16 bases between them. CDR3 region: CASSRTTLVADTQYF. Written as DNA, the CDR3 is TGTGCCAGCAGTCGTACTACCCTGGTAGCAGATACGCAGTATTTT.

This clonotype was seen ten or more times. The chain couples TRBV28 to TRBJ1-3; no clear D. Per the germline V gene, CDR1 is MDHEN and CDR2 is SYDVKM. This CDR3 has 15 residues. Between the trimmed V and J ends, which lost 2 bases and 0 bases, there was a span of 8 bases. The chain's CDR3 is CASSLIGDSGNTIYF. CDR3 in DNA: TGTGCCAGCAGTTTAATTGGGGACTCTGGAAACACCATATATTTT. The variable domain in full, with the rest retrieved from reference TRBV28 and TRBJ1-3, is DVKVTQSSRYLVKRTGEKVFLECVQDMDHENMFWYRQDPGLGLRLIYFSYDVKMKEKGDIPEGYSVSREKKERFSLILESASTNQTSMYLCASSLIGDSGNTIYFGEGSWLTVV.

This chain uses TRBV20-1 with TRBJ2-7; D is unresolved. The CDR3 consists of 12 residues. CDR1 DFQATT and CDR2 SNEGSKA come from the germline V gene (reference sequence). Trimming removed 0 bases from V and 3 bases from J, with 6 bases in between. The CDR3 reads CSARDAVYEQYF. In DNA, the CDR3 is TGCAGTGCTAGAGACGCGGTCTACGAGCAGTACTTC.

This clonotype was counted ten times or more. V and J are TRBV11-2 and TRBJ2-2, with a tentative D call TRBD1 (5 bases). The V end lost 4 bases, the J end lost 1 base, and 16 bases lay between the germline ends. The CDR3 runs to 17 residues. Looked up from germline, CDR1 is SGHAT and CDR2 is FQNNGV. The CDR3 spells CASSSPLRQGNTGELFF. The CDR3, as DNA: TGTGCCAGCAGCTCCCCGCTCCGGCAGGGGAACACCGGGGAGCTGTTTTTT.